The rows below give T cell receptor beta chains drawn from one sample of a study of blood T cell repertoires in COVID-19. Clones were read by immunoSEQ multiplex PCR, and TCRdb kept only the in-frame ones, dropping some. The sample lists approximately 60,000 clones; around 84% were seen once. The sample was peripheral blood. All receptors derive from a man aged 50 to 60 with active COVID-19. Each CDR3 is given with its conserved first and last residue. A D gene is named only where the DNA matches it firmly. The listing skips clone size in some rows; elsewhere it reads once, few, many or a size class.

D,V,J,size,CDR3,DNA
-,TRBV5-8,TRBJ2-7,-,CASSLRRTAREQYF,TGTGCCAGCAGCTTACGTCGGACAGCTCGGGAGCAGTACTTC
TRBD2,TRBV27,TRBJ2-1,-,CASRPTVGTSGRNEQFF,TGTGCCAGCAGGCCCACGGTCGGGACTAGCGGGAGGAATGAGCAGTTCTTC
-,TRBV7-9,TRBJ2-4,-,CASSPPVGGGLAKNIQYF,TGTGCCAGCAGCCCTCCGGTGGGAGGCGGGCTAGCCAAAAACATTCAGTACTTC
-,TRBV27,TRBJ2-7,-,CASSSQGGAREQYF,TGTGCCAGCAGTTCGCAGGGTGGGGCCCGGGAGCAGTACTTC
-,TRBV12-3/TRBV12-4,TRBJ1-2,-,CASSLRTNYGYTF,TGTGCCAGCAGTTTACGTACTAACTATGGCTACACCTTC
TRBD2,TRBV5-1,TRBJ2-3,-,CASGTGTRTSTDTQYF,TGCGCCAGCGGGACCGGGACTAGAACTAGCACAGATACGCAGTATTTT
-,TRBV30,TRBJ1-5,-,CAWSGDFLGGQPQHF,TGTGCCTGGAGCGGGGACTTCCTGGGAGGTCAGCCCCAGCATTTT
TRBD1,TRBV19,TRBJ2-5,-,CASSLGTGMIETQYF,TGTGCCAGTAGTCTTGGGACAGGGATGATAGAGACCCAGTACTTC
TRBD1,TRBV2,TRBJ2-7,-,CASNAGTGAYEQYF,TGTGCCAGCAATGCCGGGACAGGGGCCTACGAGCAGTACTTC
-,TRBV29-1,TRBJ2-7,-,CRDDRFPTYEQYF,TGCAGAGACGACAGGTTTCCGACCTACGAGCAGTACTTC
-,TRBV7-9,TRBJ2-1,medium-sized,CASSFPGSGQSYNEQFF,TGTGCCAGCAGCTTCCCGGGAAGCGGGCAATCCTACAATGAGCAGTTCTTC
TRBD2,TRBV19,TRBJ2-2,-,CATHPGGVRAGELFF,TGTGCCACCCACCCCGGGGGGGTTAGGGCCGGGGAGCTGTTTTTT
-,TRBV24-1,TRBJ1-2,-,CATSDPKSRGGGYTF,TGTGCCACCAGTGACCCTAAGTCCAGGGGTGGTGGCTACACCTTC
-,TRBV5-8,TRBJ2-5,-,CASSFTGTTSVTQYF,TGTGCCAGCAGCTTCACCGGGACAACGTCGGTCACCCAGTACTTC
-,TRBV6-5,TRBJ2-2,once,CATAIEANTGELFF,TGTGCCACAGCAATAGAGGCGAACACCGGGGAGCTGTTTTTT
-,TRBV2,TRBJ2-1,-,CASSRGSRHNEQFF,TGTGCCAGCTCTCGGGGTAGCCGGCACAATGAGCAGTTCTTC
TRBD2,TRBV27,TRBJ2-1,few,CASSFEGTSPSYNEQFF,TGTGCCAGCAGTTTCGAGGGGACTAGCCCCTCCTACAATGAGCAGTTCTTC
TRBD1,TRBV4-1,TRBJ2-2,-,CASSQDPDRDRELFF,TGCGCCAGCAGCCAAGACCCTGACAGGGACCGGGAGCTGTTTTTT
-,TRBV7-2,TRBJ2-1,-,CASSLGEGGIEQFF,TGTGCCAGCAGCTTAGGGGAGGGGGGAATTGAGCAGTTCTTC
TRBD1,TRBV7-3,TRBJ1-6,few,CASSSTGGGNSPLHF,TGTGCCAGCAGCTCTACAGGGGGAGGGAATTCACCCCTCCACTTT
TRBD2,TRBV6-5,TRBJ2-1,-,CASSYASGRASEQFF,TGTGCCAGCAGTTACGCTAGCGGGAGGGCCAGTGAGCAGTTCTTC
TRBD1,TRBV5-1,TRBJ2-7,-,CASSLGQGVGGGSYEQYF,TGCGCCAGCAGCTTGGGACAGGGGGTGGGCGGCGGCTCCTACGAGCAGTACTTC
TRBD2,TRBV5-1,TRBJ2-3,-,CASSLVAGGTDTQYF,TGCGCCAGCAGCTTGGTAGCGGGAGGCACAGATACGCAGTATTTT
-,TRBV29-1,TRBJ2-3,-,CSGWQGSGTDTQYF,TGCAGCGGGTGGCAGGGCAGCGGCACAGATACGCAGTATTTT
TRBD2,TRBV5-5,TRBJ2-7,-,CASSRGTSVQYF,TGTGCCAGCAGCCGAGGGACTAGCGTGCAGTACTTC
TRBD1,TRBV12-5,TRBJ1-4,-,CASGLDRGKLFF,TGTGCTAGTGGATTGGACAGGGGGAAACTGTTTTTT
-,TRBV13,TRBJ1-5,-,CASSFPQGYGPTNITQHF,TGTGCCAGCAGCTTCCCTCAGGGGTACGGGCCTACAAATATTACCCAGCATTTT
TRBD2,TRBV4-2,TRBJ2-5,-,CASSQDGAGGQETQYF,TGTGCCAGCAGCCAAGATGGAGCGGGGGGCCAAGAGACCCAGTACTTC
TRBD1,TRBV9,TRBJ1-2,-,CASSDSQGARYGYTF,TGTGCCAGCAGCGACAGTCAGGGGGCGCGGTATGGCTACACCTTC